This record looks at one T cell receptor (beta chain) sequence and its context. The data derive from a study of cytomegalovirus exposure and HLA in healthy donors. PCR was performed using 60 Vbeta and 13 Jbeta primers. As processed by the authors: An analysis that came later counted 60 million to 80 million unique TCR beta chains, around 12 million shared. Only in-frame clones appear in the TCRdb table, and some are missing; sequencing was by immunoSEQ multiplex PCR. The D gene and trimming were derived from the DNA, and the V and J assignments and clone size from that table. The profile shows approximately 200,000 clones, 82% of them singletons. The junction had 6 bases not matched to a gene; V was cut back by 4 bases and J by 0 bases. The CDR3 totals 15 residues. The germline V gene has CDR1 SQVTM and CDR2 ANQGSEA.

Material: PBMCs. The rearrangement joins TRBV29-1 to TRBJ2-4, with 7 bases aligning to TRBD2. The sequence was obtained from a boy younger than 10 in good health and CMV-seronegative. The CDR3 sequence: CSVVGGDLAKNIQYF. CDR3 in DNA: TGCAGCGTTGTGGGAGGGGATTTAGCCAAAAACATTCAGTACTTC. Drawing the rest from reference TRBV29-1 and TRBJ2-4, the complete variable domain is SAVISQKPSRDICQRGTSLTIQCQVDSQVTMMFWYRQQPGQSLTLIATANQGSEATYESGFVIDKFPISRPNLTFSTLTVSNMSPEDSSIYLCSVVGGDLAKNIQYFGAGTRLSVL.